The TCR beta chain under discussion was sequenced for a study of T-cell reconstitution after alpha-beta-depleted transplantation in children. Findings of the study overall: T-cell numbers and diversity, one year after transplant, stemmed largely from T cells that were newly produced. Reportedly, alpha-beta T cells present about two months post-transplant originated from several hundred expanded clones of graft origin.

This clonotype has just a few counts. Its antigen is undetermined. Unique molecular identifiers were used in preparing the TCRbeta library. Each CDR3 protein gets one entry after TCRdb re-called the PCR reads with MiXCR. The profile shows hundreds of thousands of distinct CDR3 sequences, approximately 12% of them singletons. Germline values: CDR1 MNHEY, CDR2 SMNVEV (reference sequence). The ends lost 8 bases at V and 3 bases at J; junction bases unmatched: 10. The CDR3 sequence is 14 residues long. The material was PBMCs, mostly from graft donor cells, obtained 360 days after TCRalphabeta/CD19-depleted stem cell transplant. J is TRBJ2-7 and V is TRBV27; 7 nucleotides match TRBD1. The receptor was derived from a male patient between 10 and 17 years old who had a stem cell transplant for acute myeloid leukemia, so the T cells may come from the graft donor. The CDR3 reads CASANPGTVYEQYF. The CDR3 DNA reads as TGTGCCAGCGCAAATCCCGGGACAGTCTACGAGCAGTACTTC.